This TCR beta chain stems from a study of blood T cells in healthy people across ages. Study findings and constraints: Getting older went along with TCR beta diversity per million T cells dropping roughly linearly. There were more naive CD4+ cells and higher diversity in long-lived donors than in aged donors.

Next came a second PCR, run for about 6 to 11 cycles, which used a sample-barcoded 5' primer along with a J-beta primer mix. A single record per CDR3 protein comes from TCRdb applying MiXCR to the 5' RACE reads. The table shows about a million distinct CDR3 sequences, with approximately 50% occurring only once. Per-sample yields of isolated PBMCs were at least 7 million. At least 5.5 micrograms of total RNA were extracted per sample. The CDR3 has 16 amino acids. J lost 4 bases, V lost 6 bases, and 10 bases had no gene match. The sample holds one count of this clonotype. Antigen: not known. The rearrangement uses TRBV12-3 or TRBV12-4 and TRBJ1-5, with 9 positions matching TRBD1. This clonotype was obtained from a woman in her fifties or sixties in good health. Sequenced input: blood. CDR3 protein: CASSRPGQGTNQPQHF. For the CDR3, the DNA is TGTGCCAGCAGCCGACCGGGACAGGGAACGAATCAGCCCCAGCATTTT.